The 31 T cell receptor beta chains below were found in one sample sequenced in a study of PD-1 blockade in classical Hodgkin lymphoma. TCRdb's table, derived via immunoSEQ multiplex PCR, lists solely in-frame clones and lacks some. Among 64,000 or so clones listed, over 85% were seen once. Time point in this sample: cycle 4 day 1 (C4D1), after more than 5 weeks of nivolumab. Every single patient, without exception, relapsed after autologous stem cell transplantation, and brentuximab vedotin exposure varied. The specimen comprised peripheral blood mononuclear cells (PBMCs), sampled before the fourth cycle of nivolumab. These receptors were obtained from a human donor with classical Hodgkin lymphoma.

The rearrangement links TRBV4-1 to TRBJ2-1, with D uncertain. From germline, CDR1 is MGHRA and CDR2 YSYEKL. Trimming left V 1 base short and J 9 bases short, with 22 bases between. This CDR3 contains 17 residues. The CDR3 DNA is TGCGCCAGCAGCCAAGGATTTCTGGCTCCACCTACGGGTGAGCAGTTCTTC. Translation gives CASSQGFLAPPTGEQFF.

This rearrangement joins TRBV18 to TRBJ2-7; the match to TRBD2 covers 8 bases. Trimming at V came to 4 bases and at J to 2 bases, leaving 4 bases not matched to a gene. CDR3 size: 14 residues. Germline V lookup: CDR1 KGHSH, CDR2 LQKENI. The CDR3 coding sequence is TGTGCCAGCTCACTGGGGGGACTAGCCTACGAGCAGTACTTC. Translating it yields CASSLGGLAYEQYF. Filled out from reference TRBV18 and TRBJ2-7, the complete variable domain reads NAGVMQNPRHLVRRRGQEARLRCSPMKGHSHVYWYRQLPEEGLKFMVYLQKENIIDESGMPKERFSAEFPKEGPSILRIQQVVRGDSAAYFCASSLGGLAYEQYFGPGTRLTVT.

This clone was seen a few times. V gene TRBV21-1 combines with J gene TRBJ1-3; the D call TRBD1 from the table was never checked on the DNA. TRBV21-1 is a pseudogene segment. The length of the CDR3 is 19 residues. The CDR3 DNA sequence: TGTGCCAGCAGTAAAACATGGGACAGGGGACCTGGCTCTGGAAACACCATATATTTT. Residues: CASSKTWDRGPGSGNTIYF.

V is TRBV30 and J is TRBJ2-1, with D unresolved. Germline V CDR1 and CDR2: GTSNPN, SVGIG (reference sequence). CDR3 length: 12 amino acids. Trimming took 1 base from V and 0 from J, leaving 1 base between them. The CDR3 sequence: CAWSGSYNEQFF. CDR3 DNA: TGTGCCTGGAGTGGCTCCTACAATGAGCAGTTCTTC.

This chain joins TRBV18 and TRBJ2-7; D gene unclear. In germline, CDR1 is KGHSH, CDR2 LQKENI. The CDR3 consists of 17 residues. Trimming removed 3 bases at V and 5 bases at J, with 23 bases between. The chain's CDR3 is CASSPNRPGPAVDEQYF. CDR3 bases: TGTGCCAGCTCACCCAATCGGCCGGGCCCCGCCGTGGACGAGCAGTACTTC.

The rearrangement links TRBV7-8 to TRBJ2-3; TRBD2 matches 7 bases. The CDR3 has 17 amino acids. Trimming cost V 5 bases and J 3 bases; bases outside gene matches: 14. Germline V CDR1 and CDR2: SGHVS, FQNEAQ. Here the CDR3 reads CASSPAIGRGKTDTQYF. CDR3 coding DNA: TGTGCCAGCAGCCCTGCTATAGGGCGGGGGAAGACAGATACGCAGTATTTT.

CDR3 coding DNA: TGTGCCAGCAGTCATAAAATGGGGTTGAGCACAGATACGCAGTATTTT. Its protein product is CASSHKMGLSTDTQYF. The rearrangement uses TRBV28 and TRBJ2-3; D is uncertain. Per the germline V gene, CDR1 is MDHEN and CDR2 is SYDVKM. V lost 5 bases and J lost 0, with 15 bases in between. The CDR3 extends over 16 amino acids.

The V and J genes are TRBV9 and TRBJ2-3; the match to TRBD2 covers 7 bases. V lost 2 bases to trimming and J lost 3 bases; unmatched junction nucleotides: 12. The CDR3 runs to 17 residues. Germline CDR1 and CDR2: SGDLS and YYNGEE. The CDR3 loop reads CASSVGGSRSGTDTQYF. The CDR3 bases are TGTGCCAGCAGCGTGGGCGGGAGTCGCTCTGGTACAGATACGCAGTATTTT. The full variable domain, completed using reference TRBV9 and TRBJ2-3, is DSGVTQTPKHLITATGQRVTLRCSPRSGDLSVYWYQQSLDQGLQFLIQYYNGEERAKGNILERFSAQQFPDLHSELNLSSLELGDSALYFCASSVGGSRSGTDTQYFGPGTRLTVL.

This clone was observed a single time. The V call is TRBV4-1, the J call TRBJ1-2; 7 bases align to TRBD1. The germline V gene encodes CDR1 MGHRA and CDR2 YSYEKL. With V trimmed by 1 base and J by 5 bases, 4 bases remained unmatched. The CDR3 consists of 14 residues. Written as DNA, the CDR3 is TGCGCCAGCAGCCAAGGGGGACAGCTTTATGGCTACACCTTC. Residues: CASSQGGQLYGYTF.

V is TRBV27 and J is TRBJ2-1, with 10 bases matching TRBD1. CDR3 length: 14 residues. CDR1 is MNHEY, CDR2 SMNVEV, per germline (reference sequence). V was pared by 6 bases and J by 7 bases, with 6 bases of the junction left unmatched. The CDR3 sequence is CASSRQGAGNEQFF. The CDR3 DNA follows: TGTGCCAGCAGCCGACAGGGGGCGGGTAATGAGCAGTTCTTC.

This clone was found a few times. The chain combines TRBV19 with TRBJ2-1; the match to TRBD1 covers 10 bases. The CDR3 runs 18 residues. Germline-derived CDR1 and CDR2 are LNHDA and SQIVND (reference sequence). V dropped 6 bases and J dropped 9; count of bases not matched to a gene: 20. The CDR3 sequence is CASRHSYLGTGEGFEQFF. CDR3 coding DNA: TGTGCCAGTAGACACTCATACCTCGGGACAGGGGAAGGATTTGAGCAGTTCTTC.

The rearrangement uses TRBV2 and TRBJ2-1; D is possibly TRBD1 or TRBD2 (5 bases each). Per the germline V gene, CDR1 is SNHLY and CDR2 is FYNNEI. V lost 6 bases and J 3 bases, leaving 15 bases between the germline ends. The CDR3 sequence is 15 residues long. The CDR3 loop reads CASRRGLDFYNEQFF. The CDR3 DNA follows: TGTGCCAGCAGAAGGGGTTTGGACTTCTACAATGAGCAGTTCTTC.

This clone is a singleton in its sample. The V gene is TRBV28, the J gene TRBJ1-1, with unresolved D. CDR3 size: 14 residues. Germline V gene lookup returns CDR1 MDHEN and CDR2 SYDVKM. The V end lost 5 bases, the J end lost 5 bases, and 15 bases lay between the germline ends. CDR3 residues: CASSPRSGWTEAFF. CDR3 bases: TGTGCCAGCAGTCCAAGGTCGGGGTGGACTGAAGCTTTCTTT.

V gene TRBV19 combines with J gene TRBJ2-4; perhaps TRBD1 as D (6 bases). V was clipped by 5 bases and J by 5 bases, with 13 bases between them. The CDR3 is 14 amino acids. CDR1 is LNHDA and CDR2 is SQIVND in the germline V gene (reference sequence). The CDR3 protein is CASSFVAGENIQYF. As DNA, the CDR3 is TGTGCCAGTAGTTTCGTCGCAGGGGAAAACATTCAGTACTTC.

The chain combines TRBV6-5 with TRBJ2-2, with D tentatively TRBD1 or TRBD2 (5 bases each). Germline V CDR1 and CDR2: MNHEY, SVGAGI. This CDR3 comprises 15 residues. Trimming pared 7 bases from V and 7 bases from J, leaving 19 bases between. The CDR3 is CASKGKAAPLGELFF. The CDR3 DNA is TGTGCCAGCAAGGGGAAAGCGGCCCCGCTCGGGGAGCTGTTTTTT.

In DNA form, the CDR3 reads TGTGCCAGCAACATATTTCCAACTAATGAAAAACTGTTTTTT. Translating gives CASNIFPTNEKLFF. This chain links TRBV7-9 with TRBJ1-4; D remains ambiguous. Trimming shortened V by 7 bases and J by 0 bases, and 9 bases separated the two germline ends. The germline V gene has CDR1 SEHNR and CDR2 FQNEAQ (reference sequence). CDR3 length equals 14 residues.

The chain has TRBV28 and TRBJ1-2; D is undetermined. V lost 8 bases, J lost 1 base, and 8 bases lay in between. CDR3 length: 12 amino acids. Germline CDR1 and CDR2: MDHEN and SYDVKM. CDR3: CASGYSNYGYTF. The CDR3 DNA reads as TGTGCCAGCGGGTACAGTAACTATGGCTACACCTTC.

This chain uses TRBV19 with TRBJ2-7; 9 nucleotides line up with TRBD1. This CDR3 is 15 amino acids long. Germline-derived CDR1 and CDR2 are LNHDA and SQIVND (reference sequence). V gave up 3 bases and J gave up 4 bases; unmatched junction bases: 7. CDR3 in DNA: TGTGCCAGTAGTATCGGCCCGGACAGGGGATACGAGCAGTACTTC. Amino acid sequence: CASSIGPDRGYEQYF.

The chain uses TRBV9 and TRBJ1-6, with TRBD1 as a possible D gene (5 bases). V lost 0 bases and J 2 bases, leaving 6 bases between the germline ends. Germline V gene sequence: CDR1 SGDLS, CDR2 YYNGEE. This CDR3 contains 15 residues. For the CDR3, the DNA is TGTGCCAGCAGCGTAGAAGGGGCCTATAATTCACCCCTCCACTTT. Encoded protein: CASSVEGAYNSPLHF.

The chain is built from TRBV5-6 and TRBJ2-7, with D perhaps assigned TRBD1 or TRBD2 (7 bases each). V shed 4 bases and J shed 6 bases, with 23 bases lying between them. Germline CDR1 is SGHDT and CDR2 is YYEEEE. The CDR3 sequence is 16 residues long. CDR3 coding DNA: TGTGCCAGCAGCCCCACCGGGGGGCAGGGGGTCAGCGAGCAGTACTTC. Amino acids: CASSPTGGQGVSEQYF.

CDR3 sequence: CASWRAGSGNTIYF. The CDR3 region has the DNA TGTGCCAGCTGGCGTGCAGGTTCAGGAAACACCATATATTTT. The chain uses TRBV28 and TRBJ1-3; D not resolved. V was clipped by 8 bases and J by 4 bases, with 15 bases between them. Germline V lookup: CDR1 MDHEN, CDR2 SYDVKM. The CDR3 has 14 residues.

V and J are TRBV9 and TRBJ2-5, with 11 positions matching TRBD1. CDR3 length: 14 amino acids. Germline V lookup: CDR1 SGDLS, CDR2 YYNGEE. After removal of 3 bases from V and 5 bases from J, the junction contained 3 bases not matched to a gene. CDR3 loop: CASSEDRGRETQYF. CDR3 in DNA: TGTGCCAGCAGCGAGGACAGGGGGCGTGAGACCCAGTACTTC.

The V and J genes are TRBV27 and TRBJ1-4, with 7 positions matching TRBD1. J was trimmed by 3 bases and V by 6 bases; bases with no gene match: 4. The CDR3 runs 14 residues. The germline gives CDR1 MNHEY, CDR2 SMNVEV (reference sequence). The CDR3 nucleotides read TGTGCCAGCAGCCGAACAGGGGCTAATGAAAAACTGTTTTTT. It encodes CASSRTGANEKLFF. Full variable domain (missing parts from reference TRBV27 and TRBJ1-4): EAQVTQNPRYLITVTGKKLTVTCSQNMNHEYMSWYRQDPGLGLRQIYYSMNVEVTDKGDVPEGYKVSRKEKRNFPLILESPSPNQTSLYFCASSRTGANEKLFFGSGTQLSVL.

The V call is TRBV18, the J call TRBJ2-7, with D possibly being TRBD1 (7 bases). The CDR3 is 15 residues long. Trimming left V 2 bases short and J 0 bases short, with 11 bases between. The germline gives CDR1 KGHSH, CDR2 LQKENI. This CDR3 is CASSPAGQSSYEQYF. The CDR3 bases are TGTGCCAGCTCACCAGCGGGACAGAGCTCCTACGAGCAGTACTTC.

The chain is built from TRBV19 and TRBJ2-2; possible D gene TRBD2, 5 bases. Germline V gives CDR1 LNHDA, CDR2 SQIVND (reference sequence). Trimming stripped 1 base from V and 4 bases from J, with 10 bases between. The CDR3 loop spans 15 amino acids. The CDR3: CASSIGEGLTGELFF. CDR3 coding DNA: TGTGCCAGTAGTATAGGTGAGGGCCTCACCGGGGAGCTGTTTTTT.

The table lists this clone with a count of one. The CDR3 here is CAWSVGQTDEQYF. The CDR3 coding sequence is TGTGCCTGGAGTGTAGGCCAGACGGACGAGCAGTACTTC. This chain links TRBV30 with TRBJ2-7; D unresolved. Trimming stripped 0 bases from V and 5 bases from J, with 11 bases between. The CDR3 consists of 13 residues. Germline V gene sequence: CDR1 GTSNPN, CDR2 SVGIG (reference sequence).

This chain joins TRBV6-6 and TRBJ1-5, with D possibly being TRBD1 (6 bases). The CDR3 consists of 15 residues. The V end lost 5 bases, the J end lost 0 bases, and 11 bases lay between the germline ends. Germline V lookup: CDR1 MNHNY, CDR2 SVGAGI (reference sequence). The CDR3 DNA sequence: TGTGCCAGCAGTAAGACAGGTTATAGCAATCAGCCCCAGCATTTT. It encodes CASSKTGYSNQPQHF.

The rearrangement uses TRBV27 and TRBJ2-1; TRBD2 matches at 10 bases. Unmatched junction bases numbered 11, after V lost 0 bases and J lost 9 bases. Germline-derived CDR1 and CDR2 are MNHEY and SMNVEV (reference sequence). This CDR3 spans 17 amino acids. DNA of the CDR3: TGTGCCAGCAGTTTATCGCCCCTCGGGACTAGCGTCGGTGAGCAGTTCTTC. It specifies CASSLSPLGTSVGEQFF.

This chain connects TRBV7-2 to TRBJ1-3; D remains unclear. Trimming shortened V by 5 bases and J by 4 bases, and 12 bases separated the two germline ends. This CDR3 has 14 residues. CDR1 is SGHTA, CDR2 FQGNSA, per germline. The CDR3 loop is CASSPPAGGNTIYF. CDR3 nucleotide sequence: TGTGCCAGCAGCCCCCCGGCGGGCGGAAACACCATATATTTT.

The rearrangement uses TRBV27 and TRBJ2-3; the D is unclear. V was trimmed by 6 bases and J by 5 bases, leaving 12 bases between them. Germline V CDR1 and CDR2: MNHEY, SMNVEV (reference sequence). CDR3 length equals 13 residues. CDR3 nucleotides: TGTGCCAGCAGCCTGAACTCTCTAGATACGCAGTATTTT. It is translated as CASSLNSLDTQYF.

This chain links TRBV10-1 with TRBJ2-5; 7 nucleotides agree with TRBD1. Germline V gives CDR1 WNHNN, CDR2 SYGVQD (reference sequence). This CDR3 region has 13 residues. V trimming: 5 bases; J trimming: 5 bases; junction bases outside the gene matches: 5. Here the CDR3 DNA reads TGCGCCAGCAGTACAGGGGATGAGGAGACCCAGTACTTC. Its protein product is CASSTGDEETQYF.